The clone carrying this TCR beta chain was counted at least ten times. No antigen is known for it. The data were taken from a study of T cells after yellow fever vaccination. Across the study: Those fractions that held only low numbers of cells were prepared using the SMART-Seq v4 Ultra Low Input RNA kit.

The CDR3 is made up of 13 amino acids. Germline V lookup: CDR1 SEHNR, CDR2 FQNEAQ (reference sequence). V was pared by 4 bases and J by 7 bases, with 2 bases of the junction left unmatched. TCRdb reprocessed the 5' RACE reads via MiXCR and lists one record per CDR3 protein. The sample shows around 300,000 distinct CDR3 sequences, 10% to 15% of them seen only once. Overall study findings and caveats: It was the secondary response that reached its peak faster, day 5 versus 15, but it was weaker.

The chain carries TRBV7-9 and TRBJ2-2; 8 bases line up with TRBD2. This receptor was obtained from a man between 25 and 39 years old who received the YFV17D yellow fever vaccine. The sequencing here drew on CD4+ T cells sorted from PBMCs, taken 45 days after the yellow fever booster vaccination. Here the CDR3 reads CASSSGGNGELFF. The DNA for the CDR3 is TGTGCCAGCAGCTCGGGAGGGAACGGGGAGCTGTTTTTT.